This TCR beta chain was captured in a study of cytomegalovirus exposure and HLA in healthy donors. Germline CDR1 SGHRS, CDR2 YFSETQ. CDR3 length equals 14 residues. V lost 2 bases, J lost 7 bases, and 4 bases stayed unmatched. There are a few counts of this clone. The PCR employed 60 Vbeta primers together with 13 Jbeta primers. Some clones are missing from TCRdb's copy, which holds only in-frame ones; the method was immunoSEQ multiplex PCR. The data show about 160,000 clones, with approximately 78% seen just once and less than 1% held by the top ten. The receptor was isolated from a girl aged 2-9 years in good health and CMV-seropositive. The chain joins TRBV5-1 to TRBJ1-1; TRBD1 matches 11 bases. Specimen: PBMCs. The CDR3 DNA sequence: TGCGCCAGCAGCTTATCCGGGACAGGGGGTGAAGCTTTCTTT. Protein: CASSLSGTGGEAFF. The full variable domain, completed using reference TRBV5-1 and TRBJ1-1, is KAGVTQTPRYLIKTRGQQVTLSCSPISGHRSVSWYQQTPGQGLQFLFEYFSETQRNKGNFPGRFSGRQFSNSRSEMNVSTLELGDSALYLCASSLSGTGGEAFFGQGTRLTVV.